The entry that follows covers one TCR beta chain sequence. The data belong to a study of control samples from healthy donors and cancer patients. The germline gives CDR1 GTSNPN, CDR2 SVGIG (reference sequence). The CDR3 totals 14 residues. The V gene lost 4 bases and the J gene lost 0 bases, with 12 bases spanning the gap. Produced via immunoSEQ multiplex PCR; TCRdb's table is partial and in-frame only. Of some 130,000 clones listed, just under 95% were seen once; the top ten hold around 6%. The TCR comes from a man between 18 and 35 years old in good health. The chain carries TRBV30 and TRBJ1-2, with D perhaps TRBD1 (5 bases). The sequencing input was blood. CDR3 region: CAWTGTGANYGYTF. The DNA for the CDR3 is TGTGCCTGGACAGGGACGGGAGCTAACTATGGCTACACCTTC.